The clone carrying this TCR beta chain appeared many times. The antigen is not known. This entry comes from a study of beta chain features in type 1 diabetes. Overall study findings and caveats: The analysis here could not establish whether HLA type shapes TCRB rearrangement. PCR might pick shorter templates more often, in the same way for patients and controls.

V was pared by 2 bases and J by 2 bases, with 2 bases of the junction left unmatched. Germline V gene data show CDR1 as GTSNPN and CDR2 as SVGIG (reference sequence). The CDR3 length is 13 residues. The entirety of the isolated RNA underwent reverse transcription, so expressed TCRB transcripts were sequenced. The repertoire was sequenced with immunoSEQ multiplex PCR; TCRdb's copy has only in-frame clones and lacks some. The sample holds about 450,000 clones, about an eighth seen once. The sequence was collected from a woman aged 18-29 years in good health. The V gene is TRBV30, the J gene TRBJ2-5, with 7 bases fitting TRBD1. The specimen was naive CD4+ T cells from blood. The CDR3 DNA sequence: TGTGCCTGGAGTCGGGGACAGCAAGAGACCCAGTACTTC. This gives the protein CAWSRGQQETQYF.